The clone carrying this T cell receptor beta chain was seen ten or more times. The antigen is undetermined. These data originate in a study of T cell repertoires in cytomegalovirus infection. Study summary: In public TCR beta signatures, there were indications of both CMV infection and matching HLA type. Overall study findings and caveats: Frequencies of public TCR beta families were cumulated, and this identified carriers of CMV plus the relevant HLA. In two of eight donors, the top clonotype was HLA-C-restricted CMV-specific.

Germline CDR1 is KGHDR and CDR2 is SFDVKD. After removal of 2 bases from V and 0 bases from J, the junction contained 9 bases not matched to a gene. The CDR3 is made up of 19 amino acids. TCRdb itself ran the reads through MiXCR, one entry per CDR3 protein. The sample includes around 130,000 distinct CDR3 sequences, approximately 9.2% of them seen just once. The source material was PBMCs. The chain recombines TRBV24-1 with TRBJ2-6; 7 positions agree with TRBD1. The origin of this receptor is a human donor in good health (CMV status not recorded). Some clones in this sample may be carry-over from other donors' samples. CDR3: CATSDSSGTASSGANVLTF. CDR3 nucleotides: TGTGCCACCAGTGATTCGTCCGGGACAGCAAGCTCTGGGGCCAACGTCCTGACTTTC.